The rows below give T cell receptor beta chains drawn from one sample of a study of control samples from healthy donors and cancer patients. The table came from immunoSEQ multiplex PCR; TCRdb's copy has only in-frame clones and leaves some out. The sample holds around 180,000 clones, more than 90% seen once. Input material: blood. The source of these receptors is a woman aged 40-49 years in good health. Each CDR3 is given with its conserved first and last residue. D genes are given only for firm matches. The size entry is marked missing in some rows and otherwise reads once, few, many or a size class.

>NA|TRBV11-2|TRBJ2-5|NA
TGTGCCAGCAGCTCCGGACAGTCTCGAGAGACCCAGTACTTC
CASSSGQSRETQYF
>NA|TRBV5-1|TRBJ2-5|NA
TGCGCCAGCAGCTTGGATGGGGGGCGGGAGACCCAGTACTTC
CASSLDGGRETQYF
>NA|TRBV7-8|TRBJ2-2|NA
TGTGCCAGCAGCTTAAATAATTCCCCGTCTTCCACCGGGGAGCTGTTTTTT
CASSLNNSPSSTGELFF
>NA|TRBV7-2|TRBJ1-3|NA
TGTGCCAGCAGCCGCAGGGCTGGAAACACCATATATTTT
CASSRRAGNTIYF
>NA|TRBV29-1|TRBJ1-2|NA
TGCAGCGTTTTGCCCTCTCCGAGGGGCTACACCTTC
CSVLPSPRGYTF
>NA|TRBV4-1|TRBJ1-1|NA
TGCGCCAGCAGCCCTGCGTTAGGAAGTGAAGCTTTCTTT
CASSPALGSEAFF
>NA|TRBV18|TRBJ1-2|NA
TGTGCCAGCTCCTCCGGGGATGGCTACACCTTC
CASSSGDGYTF
>NA|TRBV6-2/TRBV6-3|TRBJ2-5|once
TGTGCCAGCAGTTACCTGGGCGGGGATAAGACCCAGTACTTC
CASSYLGGDKTQYF
>NA|TRBV7-9|TRBJ2-7|NA
TGTGCCAGCAGCTCTACCACCCCCTACGAGCAGTACTTC
CASSSTTPYEQYF
>NA|TRBV6-5|TRBJ1-3|NA
TGTGCCAGCAGTTACAACAGGGCCTCTGGAAACACCATATATTTT
CASSYNRASGNTIYF
>NA|TRBV6-5|TRBJ2-7|NA
TGTGCCAGCAGTTTAATGACCACAGGGTCGGGGCAGTACTTC
CASSLMTTGSGQYF
>TRBD1|TRBV6-6|TRBJ1-2|NA
TGTGCCAGCAGTTACAGGCCTCCTGGGACAGACTATGGCTACACCTTC
CASSYRPPGTDYGYTF
>NA|TRBV27|TRBJ1-1|NA
TGTGCCAGCAGTTATCTGACGGGGAACACTGAAGCTTTCTTT
CASSYLTGNTEAFF
>NA|TRBV3-1/TRBV3-2|TRBJ2-2|NA
TGTGCCAGCAGCCAACCCTCGGAAGCCGGGGAGCTGTTTTTT
CASSQPSEAGELFF
>NA|TRBV5-1|TRBJ1-3|few
TGCGCCAGCAGCTTGGGGGGCCTCTCTGGAAACACCATATATTTT
CASSLGGLSGNTIYF
>NA|TRBV13|TRBJ1-1|NA
TGTGCCAGCAGCTTACGACAGTTGAACACTGAAGCTTTCTTT
CASSLRQLNTEAFF
>NA|TRBV19|TRBJ1-5|NA
TGTGCCAGTACCAACAGGGTTAGCAATCAGCCCCAGCATTTT
CASTNRVSNQPQHF
>NA|TRBV19|TRBJ2-3|NA
TGTGCCAGTAGTATAGATCCCGACGGAAGCACAGATACGCAGTATTTT
CASSIDPDGSTDTQYF
>TRBD1|TRBV2|TRBJ1-1|NA
TGTGCCAGCAGTGAAGGCAGGGGGGCCACTGAAGCTTTCTTT
CASSEGRGATEAFF
>NA|TRBV14|TRBJ2-5|NA
TGTGCCAGCAGCCCTCCGGGACTCCGGGCGGCGGAGACCCAGTACTTC
CASSPPGLRAAETQYF
>NA|TRBV28|TRBJ2-7|NA
TGTGCCAGCAGCGAGGGGTCCTACGAGCAGTACTTC
CASSEGSYEQYF
>NA|TRBV10-3|TRBJ1-2|NA
TGTGCCATCAGTGAGCTCACTTCCAGAGGCTACACCTTC
CAISELTSRGYTF
>TRBD2|TRBV3-1/TRBV3-2|TRBJ2-2|NA
TGTGCCAGCAGCCAAGTGGCGGGGGGGCTAATCGGGGAGCTGTTTTTT
CASSQVAGGLIGELFF
>NA|TRBV5-4|TRBJ2-7|NA
TGTGCCAGCAGCCCGGACAGCTACGAGCAGTACTTC
CASSPDSYEQYF
>NA|TRBV29-1|TRBJ1-1|NA
TGCAGCGTTGAGACGAAGTGGGGGGCCACTGAAGCTTTCTTT
CSVETKWGATEAFF
>NA|TRBV6-1|TRBJ2-5|NA
TGTGCCAGCAGTGAATTCGGGCGGGGAGAGACCCAGTACTTC
CASSEFGRGETQYF
>NA|TRBV11-3|TRBJ1-5|NA
TGTGCCGGCCAGAGCGGACATTTT
CAGQSGHF